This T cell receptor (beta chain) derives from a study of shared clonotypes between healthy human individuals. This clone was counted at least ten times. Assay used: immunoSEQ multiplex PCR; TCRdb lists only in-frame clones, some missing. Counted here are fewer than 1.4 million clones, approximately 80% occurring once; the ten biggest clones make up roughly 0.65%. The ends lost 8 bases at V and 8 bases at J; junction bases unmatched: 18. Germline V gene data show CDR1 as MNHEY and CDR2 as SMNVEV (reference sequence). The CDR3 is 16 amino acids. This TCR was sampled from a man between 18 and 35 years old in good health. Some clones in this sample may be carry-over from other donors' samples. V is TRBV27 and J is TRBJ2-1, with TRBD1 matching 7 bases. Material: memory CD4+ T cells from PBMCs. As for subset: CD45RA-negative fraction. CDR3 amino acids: CASRTGPGGRGDEQFF. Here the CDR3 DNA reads TGTGCCAGCCGGACAGGCCCGGGCGGTAGGGGAGATGAGCAGTTCTTC.